The 10 T cell receptor beta chains below all came from one sample that was sequenced in a study of CD8 T cells in Susac syndrome. When the RNA was reverse transcribed, random hexamers were used with an input of about 0.5 to 1 ug. Each CDR3 protein is one row after TCRdb ran MiXCR on the immunoSEQ multiplex PCR reads. The sample lists approximately 180,000 distinct CDR3 sequences; approximately 96% were seen once. What was sequenced was CD4+ T cells from PBMCs. The receptors stem from a human donor with multiple sclerosis.

The genes are TRBV20-1 and TRBJ1-1; D gene ambiguous. Per the germline V gene, CDR1 is DFQATT and CDR2 is SNEGSKA (reference sequence). This CDR3 spans 14 amino acids. Trimming took 0 bases from V and 5 from J, leaving 13 bases between them. CDR3 DNA sequence: TGCAGTGCTAGAGAAGGTACGGGGAGAACTGAAGCTTTCTTT. It encodes CSAREGTGRTEAFF.

This chain uses TRBV12-3 or TRBV12-4 with TRBJ2-3; a weak D match, TRBD2 (6 bases). With 3 bases removed from V and 0 bases from J, the gap between germline ends came to 10 bases. There are 15 residues in the CDR3. The CDR3 bases are TGTGCCAGCAGTTTCGGTCGGGGGAGCACAGATACGCAGTATTTT. Translation gives CASSFGRGSTDTQYF.

The V and J genes are TRBV3-1 and TRBJ1-1, with no clear D. From germline, CDR1 is LGHDT and CDR2 YNNKEL (reference sequence). V shed 2 bases and J shed 10 bases, with 8 bases lying between them. The CDR3 spans 11 residues. The chain's CDR3 is CASSQTSGAFF. CDR3 nucleotides: TGTGCCAGCAGCCAAACCTCTGGAGCTTTCTTT.

This chain uses TRBV29-1 with TRBJ1-3; no firm D call. There are 14 residues in the CDR3. V lost 2 bases to trimming and J lost 2 bases, with 10 bases between them. Germline V gene lookup returns CDR1 SQVTM and CDR2 ANQGSEA. DNA for the CDR3: TGCAGCGTTGAACTGCGAGACACTGGAAACACCATATATTTT. Protein: CSVELRDTGNTIYF.

The V call is TRBV7-9, the J call TRBJ2-3; 8 bases agree with TRBD2. Losses at the gene ends were 4 bases for V and 11 bases for J; bases not matched to a gene: 2. The germline V gene has CDR1 SEHNR and CDR2 FQNEAQ (reference sequence). The CDR3 contains 11 residues. CDR3 sequence: CASSSSGGQYF. As DNA, the CDR3 is TGTGCCAGCAGCTCGAGCGGGGGGCAGTATTTT.

The V and J genes are TRBV27 and TRBJ2-2, with D unresolved. The CDR3 is 17 residues long. Germline V gene lookup returns CDR1 MNHEY and CDR2 SMNVEV (reference sequence). Trimming pared 2 bases from V and 0 bases from J, leaving 13 bases between. In DNA form, the CDR3 reads TGTGCCAGCAGTTTACGCCCCCTGTTCGCGAACACCGGGGAGCTGTTTTTT. It encodes CASSLRPLFANTGELFF.

The rearrangement links TRBV6-5 to TRBJ1-4, with no clear D. The V gene's germline CDR1 is MNHEY and CDR2 SVGAGI. The CDR3 has 15 residues. Between the trimmed V and J ends, which lost 0 bases and 0 bases, there was a span of 5 bases. The CDR3 bases are TGTGCCAGCAGTTACTCGCTAACAACTAATGAAAAACTGTTTTTT. Translated: CASSYSLTTNEKLFF.

The chain recombines TRBV7-3 with TRBJ2-1; 8 bases line up with TRBD2. Unmatched junction bases numbered 8, after V lost 5 bases and J lost 5 bases. CDR1 and CDR2 from the germline V gene are SGHTA and FQGTGA. This CDR3 has 15 amino acids. The CDR3 bases are TGTGCCAGCAGCCCGGCGGGCGGGGGGAACAATGAGCAGTTCTTC. This sequence encodes CASSPAGGGNNEQFF.

The genes are TRBV29-1 and TRBJ1-5; D may be TRBD1 (6 bases). The germline V gene encodes CDR1 SQVTM and CDR2 ANQGSEA. The CDR3 is 13 amino acids. V dropped 5 bases and J dropped 1 base, with 9 bases sitting between them. The CDR3 loop is CSVTGQSNQPQHF. The CDR3 coding sequence is TGCAGCGTTACCGGACAGAGCAATCAGCCCCAGCATTTT.

The chain combines TRBV29-1 with TRBJ2-2; TRBD2 matches 12 bases. Germline CDR1 and CDR2: SQVTM and ANQGSEA. Trimming at V came to 7 bases and at J to 4 bases, leaving 4 bases not matched to a gene. CDR3 length equals 14 residues. This CDR3 reads CSARLAGATGELFF. CDR3 nucleotide sequence: TGCAGCGCTCGACTAGCGGGGGCCACCGGGGAGCTGTTTTTT.